The subject of this entry is one TCR beta chain. Its target is not known. V lost 2 bases, J lost 3 bases, and 7 bases stayed unmatched. CDR1 and CDR2 from the germline V gene are LNHDA and SQIVND (reference sequence). This CDR3 has 15 amino acids. This sample is drawn from a study of T cell responses to AZD1222 COVID-19 vaccine. Notes on the study in general: Spike was spanned by vaccine-associated CD4 TCRs, which were dominant at 160-218 and 743-854. Repertoire sampling was restricted to post-peak T cell response timepoints. Donors, mostly white British, included more females; clonal diversity was possibly underestimated. Two AZD1222 doses significantly raised spike-specific TCR breadth and depth over controls.

The table came from immunoSEQ multiplex PCR; TCRdb's copy has only in-frame clones and leaves some out. This repertoire shows roughly 120,000 clones, roughly 90% found once; its top ten account for roughly 3.6%. The TCR comes from an adult in good health. The specimen was peripheral blood, collected on day 0 of AZD1222 vaccination. The chain is built from TRBV19 and TRBJ2-7; 7 nucleotides agree with TRBD2. The CDR3 DNA sequence: TGTGCCAGTAGTATAACTCGGGGGGATCACTACGAGCAGTACTTC. This sequence encodes CASSITRGDHYEQYF.